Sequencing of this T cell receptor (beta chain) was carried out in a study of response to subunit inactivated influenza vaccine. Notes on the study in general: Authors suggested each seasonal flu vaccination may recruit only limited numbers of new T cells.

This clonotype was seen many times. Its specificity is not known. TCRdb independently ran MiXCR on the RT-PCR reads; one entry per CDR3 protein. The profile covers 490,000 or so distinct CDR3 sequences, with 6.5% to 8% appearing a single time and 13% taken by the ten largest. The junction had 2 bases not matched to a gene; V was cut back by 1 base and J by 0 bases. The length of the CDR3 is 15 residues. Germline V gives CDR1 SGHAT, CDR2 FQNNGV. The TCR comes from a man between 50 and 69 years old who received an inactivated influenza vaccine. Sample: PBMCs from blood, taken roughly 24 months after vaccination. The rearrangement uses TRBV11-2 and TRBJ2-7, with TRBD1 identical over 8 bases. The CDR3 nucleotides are TGTGCCAGCAGCTTAGGAGGACAGGGCTCCTACGAGCAGTACTTC. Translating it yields CASSLGGQGSYEQYF.